Reported below is one T cell receptor (beta chain). Its cognate antigen is unknown. TCR beta CDR3 regions were amplified from RNA transcripts. HTBI primers drove first-round RT-PCR of the TCR CDR3. Using its own MiXCR run on the multiplex PCR reads, TCRdb lists one record per CDR3 protein. Among roughly 250,000 distinct CDR3 sequences, around 20% were seen once, and the ten largest hold roughly 60%. The source of the sample is a study of T cells in Graves' hyperthyroidism and ophthalmopathy. Study-level findings and limits: Blood samples included most of the expanded thyroid clonotypes exceeding 0.001.

Germline loops: CDR1 DFQATT, CDR2 SNEGSKA (reference sequence). The CDR3 is 15 amino acids. V shed 3 bases and J 1 base; nucleotides not matched to a gene: 9. Each person with ophthalmopathy scored at least 3 on the Clinical Activity Score, reached NOSPECS grade 4 or higher, and had been ill under 3 months. The clonotype comes from a man aged 25-40 years with Graves' ophthalmopathy. The rearrangement uses TRBV20-1 and TRBJ2-7; 7 bases match TRBD2. Sequenced material: blood. CDR3 amino acids: CSASRRSGPSYEQYF. The CDR3 DNA reads TGCAGTGCTAGCCGACGTAGCGGGCCGTCCTACGAGCAGTACTTC.